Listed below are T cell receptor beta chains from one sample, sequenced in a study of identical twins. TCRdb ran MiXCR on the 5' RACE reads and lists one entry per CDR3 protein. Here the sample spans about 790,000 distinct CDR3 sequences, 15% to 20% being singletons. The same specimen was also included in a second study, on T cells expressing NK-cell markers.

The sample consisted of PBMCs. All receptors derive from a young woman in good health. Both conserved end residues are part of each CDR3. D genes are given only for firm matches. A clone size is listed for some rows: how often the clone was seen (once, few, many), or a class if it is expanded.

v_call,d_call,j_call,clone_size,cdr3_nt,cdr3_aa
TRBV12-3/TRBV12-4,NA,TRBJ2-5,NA,TGTGCCAGCAGTTATGACTCCACACGCGAGACCCAGTACTTC,CASSYDSTRETQYF
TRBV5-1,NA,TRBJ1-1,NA,TGCGCCAGCAGCTTGACATGGGTGACTGAAGCTTTCTTT,CASSLTWVTEAFF
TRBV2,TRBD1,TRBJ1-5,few,TGTGCCAGCAGTGACAGGGGGGCAAATCAGCCCCAGCATTTT,CASSDRGANQPQHF
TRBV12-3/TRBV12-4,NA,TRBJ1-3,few,TGTGCCAGCATAAAACAGCTAATCTCTGGAAACACCATATATTTT,CASIKQLISGNTIYF
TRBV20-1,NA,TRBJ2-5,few,TGCAGTGCTCCTCTTCGAGGGACCCAGTACTTC,CSAPLRGTQYF
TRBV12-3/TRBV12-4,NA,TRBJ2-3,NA,TGTGCCAGCCGTTCCCCGGGGACAGATACGCAGTATTTT,CASRSPGTDTQYF
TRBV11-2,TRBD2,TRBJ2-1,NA,TGTGCCAGCAGCTTACCCCCGGGACTAGCGGGGGAGCCTTACTATGAGCAGTTCTTC,CASSLPPGLAGEPYYEQFF
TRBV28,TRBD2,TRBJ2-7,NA,TGTGCCAGCACCCTCTCGGGGGGTCCGAGCTCCTACGAGCAGTACTTC,CASTLSGGPSSYEQYF
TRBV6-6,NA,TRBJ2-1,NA,TGTGCCAGTCGGGGCCCTTTGACCAATGAGCAGTTCTTC,CASRGPLTNEQFF
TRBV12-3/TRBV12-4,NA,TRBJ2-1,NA,TGTGCCAGCAGTTTCGGGGCAGGGGGGGACAATGAGCAGTTCTTC,CASSFGAGGDNEQFF
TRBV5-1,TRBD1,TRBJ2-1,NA,TGCGCCAGCAAGAACTCACAGGGGAATGAGCAGTTCTTC,CASKNSQGNEQFF
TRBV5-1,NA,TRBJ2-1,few,TGCGCCAGCAGCTTGGCGGAACTTGGGGAGCAGTTCTTC,CASSLAELGEQFF
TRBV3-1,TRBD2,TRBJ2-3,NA,TGTGCCAGCAGCCATCCTCTAGCGGGGGGCCCTAGCACAGATACGCAGTATTTT,CASSHPLAGGPSTDTQYF
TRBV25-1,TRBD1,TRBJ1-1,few,TGTGCCAGCATTGGACAGGGGTCGACTGAAGCTTTCTTT,CASIGQGSTEAFF
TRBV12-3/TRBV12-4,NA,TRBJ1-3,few,TGTGCCAGCAGTTCCCGTTCTGGGACCATATATTTT,CASSSRSGTIYF
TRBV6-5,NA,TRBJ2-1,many,TGTGCCAGCAGTTCGCGACAGAGTTACAATGAGCAGTTCTTC,CASSSRQSYNEQFF
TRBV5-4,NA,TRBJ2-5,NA,TGTGCCAGCAACCAGGGGGGGGGAGAGACCCAGTACTTC,CASNQGGGETQYF
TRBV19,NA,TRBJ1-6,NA,TGTGCCAGTAGTATATCGATGACCGAGCATTCGTGCCACTTT,CASSISMTEHSCHF
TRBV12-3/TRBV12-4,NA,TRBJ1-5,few,TGTGCCAGCAGCCCGACAACTAGGGGGAATCAGCCCCAGCATTTT,CASSPTTRGNQPQHF
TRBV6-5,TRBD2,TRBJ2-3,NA,TGTGCCAGCAGTTACTCTACCGGGACTAGCGGGAGGTATACGCAGTATTTT,CASSYSTGTSGRYTQYF
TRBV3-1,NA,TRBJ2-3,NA,TGTGCCAGCACCCAACATGTCCCGGGACTTAGAGGCACAGATACGCAGTATTTT,CASTQHVPGLRGTDTQYF
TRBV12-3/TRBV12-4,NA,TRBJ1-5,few,TGTGCCAGCAGTTTAATGTTGACAGTACCTAATCAGCCCCAGCATTTT,CASSLMLTVPNQPQHF
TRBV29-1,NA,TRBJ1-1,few,TGCAGCGTTCCGGGGGTCAGTTACACTGAAGCTTTCTTT,CSVPGVSYTEAFF
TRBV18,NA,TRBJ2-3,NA,TGTGCCAGCTCACCTACGACCATCTCTAGCACAGATACGCAGTATTTT,CASSPTTISSTDTQYF
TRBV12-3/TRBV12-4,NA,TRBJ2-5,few,TGTGCCAGCAGACGAGGGCCTCAGCAAGAGACCCAGTACTTC,CASRRGPQQETQYF
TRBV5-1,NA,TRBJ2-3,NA,TGCGCCAGCAACCTCGAGAGCACAGATACGCAGTATTTT,CASNLESTDTQYF
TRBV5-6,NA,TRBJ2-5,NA,TGTGCCAGCAGCCGACTAGTCCGGACCCAGTACTTC,CASSRLVRTQYF
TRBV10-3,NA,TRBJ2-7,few,TGTGCCATCAGTGAGTGGGGGGAAGCCGAGCAGTACTTC,CAISEWGEAEQYF
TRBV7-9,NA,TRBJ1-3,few,TGTGCCAGCCTTGAAGGGTCCGCTGGAAACACCATATATTTT,CASLEGSAGNTIYF
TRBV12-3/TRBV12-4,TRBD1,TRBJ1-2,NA,TGTGCCAGCAGTCCCTACAGGGGGGGTAATGGCTACACCTTC,CASSPYRGGNGYTF
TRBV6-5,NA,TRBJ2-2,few,TGTGCCAGCAGTTACTCACAGGGTCGCGCGAACACCGGGGAGCTGTTTTTT,CASSYSQGRANTGELFF
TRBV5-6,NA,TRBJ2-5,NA,TGTGCCAGCAGCTTGTACCCAGGGACGGAGACCCAGTACTTC,CASSLYPGTETQYF
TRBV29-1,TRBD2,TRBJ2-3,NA,TGCAGCGTTTCCGGGACTAGCGGGGTCACAGATACGCAGTATTTT,CSVSGTSGVTDTQYF
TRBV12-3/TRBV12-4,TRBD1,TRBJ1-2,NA,TGTGCCAGCAGTTATCGGACAGGGGGGGCTGGCTACACCTTC,CASSYRTGGAGYTF
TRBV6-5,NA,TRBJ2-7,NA,TGTGCCAGCAGTTACGGTACGCTCTACGAGCAGTACTTC,CASSYGTLYEQYF
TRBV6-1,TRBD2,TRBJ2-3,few,TGTGCCAGCAAACTAGCGGGGGGGCGAAGCACAGATACGCAGTATTTT,CASKLAGGRSTDTQYF
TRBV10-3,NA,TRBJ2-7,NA,TGTGCCATCAGTGAGTCCCCTCCGGACGAACCCCGCTCCTACGAGCAGTACTTC,CAISESPPDEPRSYEQYF
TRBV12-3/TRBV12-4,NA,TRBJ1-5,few,TGTGCCAGCAGTTTTGGATTTGGCAATCAGCCCCAGCATTTT,CASSFGFGNQPQHF
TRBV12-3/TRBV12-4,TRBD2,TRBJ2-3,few,TGTGCCAGCAGTTTATCATCGATCGGACTAGCGGGGTTCACAGATACGCAGTATTTT,CASSLSSIGLAGFTDTQYF
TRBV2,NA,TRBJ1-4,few,TGTGCCAGCAGTGAATCACCCTCGAGTCCCTATCTGTTTTTT,CASSESPSSPYLFF
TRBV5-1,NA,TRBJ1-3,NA,TGCGCCAGCAGCTTGGACGCAGGGCACTCTGGAAACACCATATATTTT,CASSLDAGHSGNTIYF
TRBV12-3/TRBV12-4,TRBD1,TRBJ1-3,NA,TGTGCCAGCAGTGGAACAGGGGGTGGAAACACCATATATTTT,CASSGTGGGNTIYF
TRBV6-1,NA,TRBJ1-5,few,TGTGCCAGCACCCAAAGGGACTCTCCAGAACAGCCCCAGCATTTT,CASTQRDSPEQPQHF